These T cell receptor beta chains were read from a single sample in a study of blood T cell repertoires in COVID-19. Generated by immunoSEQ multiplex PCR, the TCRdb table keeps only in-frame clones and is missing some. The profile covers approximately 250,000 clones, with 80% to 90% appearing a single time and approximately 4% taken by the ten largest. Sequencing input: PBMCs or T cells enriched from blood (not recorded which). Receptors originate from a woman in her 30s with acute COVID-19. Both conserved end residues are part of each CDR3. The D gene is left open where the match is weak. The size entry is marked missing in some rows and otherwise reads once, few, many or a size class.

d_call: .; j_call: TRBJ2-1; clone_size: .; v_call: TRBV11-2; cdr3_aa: CASSFSDKAGEQFF; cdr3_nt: TGTGCCAGCAGCTTCTCAGACAAAGCAGGTGAGCAGTTCTTC
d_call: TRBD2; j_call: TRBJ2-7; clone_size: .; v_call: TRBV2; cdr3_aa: CASRAPHVQGGLAGEYRPEQYF; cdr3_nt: TGTGCCAGCAGAGCACCACATGTACAGGGGGGACTAGCGGGGGAATACCGCCCCGAGCAGTACTTC
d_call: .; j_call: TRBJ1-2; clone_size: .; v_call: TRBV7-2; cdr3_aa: CASSLAVTQNYGYTF; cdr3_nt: TGTGCCAGCAGCTTAGCGGTGACACAGAACTATGGCTACACCTTC
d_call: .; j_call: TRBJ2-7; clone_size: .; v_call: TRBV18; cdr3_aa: CASSPTGQIGYEQYF; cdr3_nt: TGTGCCAGCTCACCAACCGGACAGATAGGCTACGAGCAGTACTTC
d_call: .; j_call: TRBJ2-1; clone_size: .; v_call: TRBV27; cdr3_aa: CASSPGLGEQFF; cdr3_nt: TGTGCCAGCAGTCCCGGACTTGGTGAGCAGTTCTTC
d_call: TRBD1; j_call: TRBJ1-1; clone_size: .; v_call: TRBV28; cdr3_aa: CASSMTGYDTEAFF; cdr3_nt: TGTGCCAGCAGCATGACAGGGTACGACACTGAAGCTTTCTTT
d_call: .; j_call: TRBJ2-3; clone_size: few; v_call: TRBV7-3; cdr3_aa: CASSLLVGSVGTQYF; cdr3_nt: TGTGCCAGCAGCTTATTGGTAGGGAGCGTGGGTACGCAGTATTTT
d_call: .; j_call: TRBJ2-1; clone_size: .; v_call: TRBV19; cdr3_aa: CASSMEAYNEQFF; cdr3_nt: TGTGCCAGTAGTATGGAGGCCTACAATGAGCAGTTCTTC
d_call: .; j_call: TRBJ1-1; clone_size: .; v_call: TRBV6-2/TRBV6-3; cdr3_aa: CASSYSGVTEAFF; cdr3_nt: TGTGCCAGCAGTTACTCCGGGGTCACTGAAGCTTTCTTT
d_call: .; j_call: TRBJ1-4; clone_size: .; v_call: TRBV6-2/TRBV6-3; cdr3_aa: CASSFGEGAINEKLFF; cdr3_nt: TGTGCCAGCAGTTTCGGCGAGGGAGCTATAAATGAAAAACTGTTTTTT
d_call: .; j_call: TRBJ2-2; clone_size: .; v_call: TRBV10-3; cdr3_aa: CAIRTIVAGELFF; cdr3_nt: TGTGCCATCAGAACCATAGTCGCCGGGGAGCTGTTTTTT
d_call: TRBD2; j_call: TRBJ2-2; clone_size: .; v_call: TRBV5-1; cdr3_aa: CASSKSGANTGELFF; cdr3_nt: TGCGCCAGCAGCAAAAGCGGGGCGAACACCGGGGAGCTGTTTTTT
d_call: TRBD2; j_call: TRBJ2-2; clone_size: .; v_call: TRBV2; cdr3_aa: CARSGSLNTGELFF; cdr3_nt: TGTGCCAGGAGCGGGAGCCTGAACACCGGGGAGCTGTTTTTT
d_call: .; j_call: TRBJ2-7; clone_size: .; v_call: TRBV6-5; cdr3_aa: CASSYSAANSYEQYF; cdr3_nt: TGTGCCAGCAGTTACTCCGCAGCGAACTCCTACGAGCAGTACTTC
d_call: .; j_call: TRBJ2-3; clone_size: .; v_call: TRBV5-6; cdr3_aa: CASSPQLRPADTQYF; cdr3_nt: TGTGCCAGCAGCCCTCAACTTCGCCCGGCAGATACGCAGTATTTT
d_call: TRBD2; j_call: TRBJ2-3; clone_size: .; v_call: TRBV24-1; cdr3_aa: CATSGPAGASTDTQYF; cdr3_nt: TGTGCCACCAGTGGACCTGCGGGAGCTAGCACAGATACGCAGTATTTT
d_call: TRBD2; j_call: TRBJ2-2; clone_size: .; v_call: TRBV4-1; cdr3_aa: CASSQGGLAGGLNTGELFF; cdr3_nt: TGCGCCAGCAGCCAGGGGGGACTAGCGGGAGGTCTGAACACCGGGGAGCTGTTTTTT
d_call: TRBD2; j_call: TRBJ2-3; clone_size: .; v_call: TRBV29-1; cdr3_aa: CSVDGRADTQYF; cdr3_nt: TGCAGCGTTGACGGGAGGGCAGATACGCAGTATTTT
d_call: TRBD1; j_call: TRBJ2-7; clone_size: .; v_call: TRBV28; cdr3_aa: CASSPGTGVFYEQYF; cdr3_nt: TGTGCCAGCAGTCCAGGGACAGGGGTCTTTTACGAGCAGTACTTC
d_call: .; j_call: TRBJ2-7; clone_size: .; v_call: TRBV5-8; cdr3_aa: CASSLVGSRGYEQYF; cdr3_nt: TGTGCCAGCAGCTTGGTTGGCAGCCGGGGGTACGAGCAGTACTTC
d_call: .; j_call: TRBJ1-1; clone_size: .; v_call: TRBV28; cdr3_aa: CAFSPGGTVNTEAFF; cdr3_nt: TGTGCTTTTTCCCCTGGGGGGACGGTGAACACTGAAGCTTTCTTT
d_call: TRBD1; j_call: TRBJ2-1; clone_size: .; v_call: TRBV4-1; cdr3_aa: CASSQGQGRNEQFF; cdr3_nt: TGCGCCAGCAGCCAGGGACAGGGGCGCAATGAGCAGTTCTTC
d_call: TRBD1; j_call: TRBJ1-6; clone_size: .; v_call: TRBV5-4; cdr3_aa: CASSYVSDRGSPLHF; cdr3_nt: TGTGCCAGCAGCTACGTATCGGACAGGGGATCACCCCTCCACTTT
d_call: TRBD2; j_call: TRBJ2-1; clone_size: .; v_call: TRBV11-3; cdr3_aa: CASSLGTSGRAGDEQFF; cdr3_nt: TGTGCCAGCAGCCTCGGGACTAGCGGGAGGGCCGGGGATGAGCAGTTCTTC
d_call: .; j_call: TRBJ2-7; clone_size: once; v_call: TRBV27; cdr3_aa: CASSLWDKLYEQYF; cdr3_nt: TGTGCCAGCAGTTTGTGGGACAAACTTTACGAGCAGTACTTC
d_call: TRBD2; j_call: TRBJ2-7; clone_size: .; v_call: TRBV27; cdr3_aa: CASSRGPLLAGGHEQYF; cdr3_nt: TGTGCCAGCAGCCGGGGACCCCTTTTAGCGGGAGGACACGAGCAGTACTTC
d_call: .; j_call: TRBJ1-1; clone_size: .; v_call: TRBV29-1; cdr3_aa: CSAGEGPEAFF; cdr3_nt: TGCAGCGCGGGGGAGGGACCTGAAGCTTTCTTT
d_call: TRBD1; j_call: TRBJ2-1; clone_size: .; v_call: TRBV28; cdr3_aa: CASSLYFQGAENEQFF; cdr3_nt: TGTGCCAGCAGTTTATACTTTCAGGGGGCGGAAAATGAGCAGTTCTTC
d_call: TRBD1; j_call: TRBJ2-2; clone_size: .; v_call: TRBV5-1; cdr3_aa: CASSLYRGNTGELFF; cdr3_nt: TGCGCCAGCAGCTTATACAGGGGAAACACCGGGGAGCTGTTTTTT
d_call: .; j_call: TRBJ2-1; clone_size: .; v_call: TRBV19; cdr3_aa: CASSIGVGLSSYNEQFF; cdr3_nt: TGTGCCAGTAGTATAGGGGTGGGACTGAGCTCCTACAATGAGCAGTTCTTC
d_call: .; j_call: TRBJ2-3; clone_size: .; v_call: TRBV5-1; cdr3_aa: CASSLDFLGEESTDTQYF; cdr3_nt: TGCGCCAGCAGCTTGGACTTTCTTGGCGAGGAAAGCACAGATACGCAGTATTTT
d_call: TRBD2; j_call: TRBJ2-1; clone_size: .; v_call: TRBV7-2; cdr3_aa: CASSLEGTSGSHEQFF; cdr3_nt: TGTGCCAGCAGCTTAGAAGGGACTAGCGGGAGTCATGAGCAGTTCTTC